This T cell receptor (beta chain) emerged from a study of human T cells and chemical hapten exposure. Per the original methods: There were a median of around 96,000 TCRs per sample, with a range from about 23,224 to 690,600. TCRdb fed the RACE reads into MiXCR, producing one record per CDR3 protein. The V and J calls reflect TCRdb's pipeline rather than the authors' work. The sample has about 120,000 distinct CDR3 sequences; 13% are singletons. As for time point: pre-sensitization, week 0. The treatment: therapeutic diphenylcyclopropenone sensitization with weekly scalp DPC. The CDR3 contains 15 residues. V was pared by 4 bases and J by 1 base, with 5 bases of the junction left unmatched. CDR1 and CDR2 from the germline V gene are LNHNV and YYDKDF (reference sequence). This clonotype appeared many times.

This sample comprised whole blood, obtained in connection with sensitization to the hapten diphenylcyclopropenone (DPC). The clonotype originates from a young woman with alopecia areata. Some clones in this sample may be carry-over from other donors' samples. This chain uses TRBV15 with TRBJ2-5, with TRBD1 matching over 8 bases. CDR3: CATSIVRGPQETQYF. The DNA of the CDR3 is TGTGCCACCAGCATCGTCAGGGGGCCCCAAGAGACCCAGTACTTC.